The T cell receptor (beta chain) described here comes from a study of blood T cell repertoires in COVID-19. TCRdb keeps only in-frame clones here, not all; method: immunoSEQ multiplex PCR. Here the sample spans roughly 250,000 clones, 83% being singletons. The ends were cut back, 2 bases at V and 1 base at J, with 14 bases in the middle. This CDR3 contains 16 residues. Germline-derived CDR1 and CDR2 are SGHNT and YYREEE (reference sequence). The receptor comes from a human donor in a cohort sampled during active COVID-19. J is TRBJ2-3 and V is TRBV5-4, with D possibly matching TRBD1 (6 bases). Sequences were obtained from peripheral blood. CDR3 protein: CASSFGRGQGTDTQYF. The CDR3 bases are TGTGCCAGCAGCTTTGGCAGGGGACAAGGCACAGATACGCAGTATTTT.